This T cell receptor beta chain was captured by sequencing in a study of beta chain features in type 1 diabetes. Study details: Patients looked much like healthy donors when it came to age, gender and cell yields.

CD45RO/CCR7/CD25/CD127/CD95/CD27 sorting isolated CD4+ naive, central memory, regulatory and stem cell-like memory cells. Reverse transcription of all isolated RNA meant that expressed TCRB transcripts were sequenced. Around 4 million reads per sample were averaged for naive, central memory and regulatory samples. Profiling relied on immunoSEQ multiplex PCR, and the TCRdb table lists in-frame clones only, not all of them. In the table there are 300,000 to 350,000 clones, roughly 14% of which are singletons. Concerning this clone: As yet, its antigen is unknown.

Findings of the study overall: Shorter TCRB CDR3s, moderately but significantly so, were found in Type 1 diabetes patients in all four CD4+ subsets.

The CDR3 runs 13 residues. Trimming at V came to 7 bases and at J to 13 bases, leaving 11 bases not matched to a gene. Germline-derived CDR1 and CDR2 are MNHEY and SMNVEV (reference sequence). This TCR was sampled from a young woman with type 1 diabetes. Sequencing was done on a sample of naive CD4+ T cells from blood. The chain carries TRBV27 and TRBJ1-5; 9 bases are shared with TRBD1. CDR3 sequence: CASTQGTGSIQHF. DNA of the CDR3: TGTGCCAGCACCCAGGGGACAGGGTCGATTCAGCATTTT.